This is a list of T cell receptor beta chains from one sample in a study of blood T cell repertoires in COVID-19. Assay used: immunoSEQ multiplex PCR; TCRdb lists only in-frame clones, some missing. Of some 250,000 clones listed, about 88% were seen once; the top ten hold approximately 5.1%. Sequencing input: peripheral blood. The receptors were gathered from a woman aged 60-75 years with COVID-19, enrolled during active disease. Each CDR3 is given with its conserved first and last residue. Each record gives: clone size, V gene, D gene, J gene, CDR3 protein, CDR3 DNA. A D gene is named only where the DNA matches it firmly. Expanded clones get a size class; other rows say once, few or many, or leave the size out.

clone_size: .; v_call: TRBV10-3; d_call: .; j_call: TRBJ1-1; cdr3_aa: CAISESGQPNTEAFF; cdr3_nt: TGTGCCATCAGTGAGTCAGGACAGCCGAACACTGAAGCTTTCTTT
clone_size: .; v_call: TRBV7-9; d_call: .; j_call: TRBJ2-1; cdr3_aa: CASSSGTFIEQFF; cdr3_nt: TGTGCCAGCAGCTCCGGGACTTTTATTGAGCAGTTCTTC
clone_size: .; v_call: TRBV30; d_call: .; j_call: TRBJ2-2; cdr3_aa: CAFRPGNTGELFF; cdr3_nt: TGTGCCTTTAGGCCAGGGAACACCGGGGAGCTGTTTTTT
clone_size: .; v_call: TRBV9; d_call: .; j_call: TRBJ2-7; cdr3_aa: CASSEGGDYSYEQYF; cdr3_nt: TGTGCCAGCAGCGAGGGGGGGGACTACTCCTACGAGCAGTACTTC
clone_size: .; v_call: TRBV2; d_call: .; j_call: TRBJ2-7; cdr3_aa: CASRGHVRVYEQYF; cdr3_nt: TGTGCCAGCAGAGGACACGTCCGGGTCTACGAGCAGTACTTC
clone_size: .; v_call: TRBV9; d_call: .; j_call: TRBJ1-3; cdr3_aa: CASSVDDSPGNTIYF; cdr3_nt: TGTGCCAGCAGCGTAGACGACAGCCCGGGAAACACCATATATTTT
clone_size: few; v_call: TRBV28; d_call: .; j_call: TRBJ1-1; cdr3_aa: CASSSQGFRVNTEAFF; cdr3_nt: TGTGCCAGCAGTTCTCAGGGATTCCGGGTGAACACTGAAGCTTTCTTT
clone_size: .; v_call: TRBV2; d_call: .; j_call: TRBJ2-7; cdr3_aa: CASSKGAPGQSSYEQYF; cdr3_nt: TGTGCCAGCAGTAAAGGGGCCCCCGGACAGTCTTCCTACGAGCAGTACTTC
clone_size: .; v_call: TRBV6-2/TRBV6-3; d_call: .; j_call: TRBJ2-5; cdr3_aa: CASSYSRQSGTQYF; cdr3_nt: TGTGCCAGCAGTTACTCGAGGCAATCGGGGACCCAGTACTTC
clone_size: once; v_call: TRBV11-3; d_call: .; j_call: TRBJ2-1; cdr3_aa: CASSLAGVHNEQFF; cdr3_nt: TGTGCCAGCAGCTTAGCGGGAGTGCACAATGAGCAGTTCTTC
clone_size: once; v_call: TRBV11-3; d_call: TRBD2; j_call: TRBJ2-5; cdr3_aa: CASSLVGLAGGPSGETQYF; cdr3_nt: TGTGCCAGCAGCTTAGTAGGACTAGCGGGAGGGCCCTCGGGAGAGACCCAGTACTTC
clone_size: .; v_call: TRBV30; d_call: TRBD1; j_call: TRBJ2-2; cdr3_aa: CAWSVVGTGGTGELFF; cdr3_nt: TGTGCCTGGAGTGTAGTTGGGACAGGGGGGACCGGGGAGCTGTTTTTT
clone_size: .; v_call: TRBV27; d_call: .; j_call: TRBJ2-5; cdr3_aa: CASSSPPGGETQYF; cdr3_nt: TGTGCCAGCAGTTCCCCCCCAGGTGGAGAGACCCAGTACTTC
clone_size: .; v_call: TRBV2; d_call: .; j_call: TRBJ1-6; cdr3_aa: CARTQGKHSPLHF; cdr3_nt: TGTGCCAGAACGCAGGGGAAGCACTCACCCCTCCACTTT
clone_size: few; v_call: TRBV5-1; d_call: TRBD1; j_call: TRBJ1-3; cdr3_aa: CASSLLGTADRGNTIYF; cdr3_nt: TGCGCCAGCAGCTTGCTAGGGACAGCGGATAGAGGAAACACCATATATTTT
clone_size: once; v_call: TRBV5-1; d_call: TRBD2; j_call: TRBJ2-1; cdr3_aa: CASSLEGSGGPYNEQFF; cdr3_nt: TGCGCCAGCAGCTTGGAAGGGTCGGGAGGCCCCTACAATGAGCAGTTCTTC
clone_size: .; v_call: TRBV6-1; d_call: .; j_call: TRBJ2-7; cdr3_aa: CASSEPYEQYF; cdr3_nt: TGTGCCAGCAGTGAACCGTACGAGCAGTACTTC
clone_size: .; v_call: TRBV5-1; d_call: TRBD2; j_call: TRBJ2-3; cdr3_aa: CASSLESPGGSFSTDTQYF; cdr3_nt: TGCGCCAGCAGCTTGGAATCCCCGGGAGGGTCTTTCAGCACAGATACGCAGTATTTT
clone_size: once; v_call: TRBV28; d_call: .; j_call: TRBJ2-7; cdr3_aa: CASTETGSEQYF; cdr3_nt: TGTGCCAGCACGGAGACAGGTTCCGAGCAGTACTTC
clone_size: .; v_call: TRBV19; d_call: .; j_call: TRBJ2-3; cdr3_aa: CASSIPGADTQYF; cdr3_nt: TGTGCCAGTAGTATACCAGGGGCAGATACGCAGTATTTT
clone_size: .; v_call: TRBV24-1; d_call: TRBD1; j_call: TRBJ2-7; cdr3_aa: CATSDPGTGFREQYF; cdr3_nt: TGTGCCACCAGTGATCCCGGGACAGGGTTTCGAGAGCAGTACTTC
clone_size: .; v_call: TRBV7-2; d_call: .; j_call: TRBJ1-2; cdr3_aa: CASSAAGYGYTF; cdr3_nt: TGTGCCAGCAGCGCAGCGGGTTATGGCTACACCTTC
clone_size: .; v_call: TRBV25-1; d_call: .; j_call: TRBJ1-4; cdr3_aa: CASSLTGPTNEKLFF; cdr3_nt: TGTGCCAGCAGCCTTACAGGGCCAACTAATGAAAAACTGTTTTTT
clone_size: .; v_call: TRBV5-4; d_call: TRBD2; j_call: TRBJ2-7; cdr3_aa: CASSSAGVRSYEQYF; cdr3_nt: TGTGCCAGCAGCTCCGCGGGGGTCCGCTCCTACGAGCAGTACTTC
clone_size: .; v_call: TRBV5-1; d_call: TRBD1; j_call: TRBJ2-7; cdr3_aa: CASSSRRDSLPYEQYF; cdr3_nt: TGCGCCAGCAGCTCTCGACGGGACAGCCTACCCTACGAGCAGTACTTC
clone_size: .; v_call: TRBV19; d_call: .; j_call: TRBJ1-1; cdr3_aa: CASSSGHEAFF; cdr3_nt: TGTGCCAGTAGTTCTGGGCACGAAGCTTTCTTT
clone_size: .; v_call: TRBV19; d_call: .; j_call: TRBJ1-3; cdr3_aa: CASSISKGIGNTIYF; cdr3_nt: TGTGCCAGTAGTATTTCGAAGGGGATCGGAAACACCATATATTTT
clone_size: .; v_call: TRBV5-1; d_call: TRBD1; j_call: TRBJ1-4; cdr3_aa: CASNRGVGEKLFF; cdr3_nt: TGCGCCAGCAACAGGGGAGTGGGGGAAAAACTGTTTTTT
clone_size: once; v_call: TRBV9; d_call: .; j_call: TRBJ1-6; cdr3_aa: CASSVAAGSDSPLHF; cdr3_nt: TGTGCCAGCAGCGTAGCTGCGGGGAGCGATTCACCCCTCCACTTT
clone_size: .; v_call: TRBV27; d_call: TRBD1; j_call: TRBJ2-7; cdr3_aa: CASGQGPIYEQYF; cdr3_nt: TGTGCCAGCGGACAGGGTCCCATCTACGAGCAGTACTTC
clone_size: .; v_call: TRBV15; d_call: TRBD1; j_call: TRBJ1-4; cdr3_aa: CATSRADRGTNEKLFF; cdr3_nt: TGTGCCACCAGCAGGGCCGACAGGGGCACTAATGAAAAACTGTTTTTT
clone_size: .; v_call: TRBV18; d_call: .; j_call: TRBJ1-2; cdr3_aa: CASSPGGRFYGYTF; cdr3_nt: TGTGCCAGCTCACCCGGGGGACGGTTTTATGGCTACACCTTC
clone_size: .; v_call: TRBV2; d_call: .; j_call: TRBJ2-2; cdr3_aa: CASLGEYTGELFF; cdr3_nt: TGTGCCAGCCTTGGGGAGTACACCGGGGAGCTGTTTTTT
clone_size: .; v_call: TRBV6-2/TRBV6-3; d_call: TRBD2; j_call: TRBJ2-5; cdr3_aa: CASSTPGLAGGQETQYF; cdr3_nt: TGTGCCAGCAGTACCCCCGGACTAGCGGGAGGCCAAGAGACCCAGTACTTC
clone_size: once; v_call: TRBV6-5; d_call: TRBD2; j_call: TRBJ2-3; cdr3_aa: CASSFRSWGGRNTQYF; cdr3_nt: TGTGCCAGCAGTTTCCGTTCGTGGGGAGGGAGAAATACGCAGTATTTT
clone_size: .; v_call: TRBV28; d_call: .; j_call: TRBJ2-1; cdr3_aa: CASTSGLRSFF; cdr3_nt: TGTGCCAGTACTTCTGGACTGAGGTCGTTCTTC
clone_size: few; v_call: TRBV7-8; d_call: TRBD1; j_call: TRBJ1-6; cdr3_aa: CASSLVPRQGPSPLHF; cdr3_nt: TGTGCCAGCAGCTTAGTCCCCCGACAGGGGCCCTCACCCCTCCACTTT
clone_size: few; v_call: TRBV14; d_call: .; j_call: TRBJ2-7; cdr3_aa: CASSSGTISSYEQYF; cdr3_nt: TGTGCCAGCAGCTCAGGGACAATCTCTTCCTACGAGCAGTACTTC
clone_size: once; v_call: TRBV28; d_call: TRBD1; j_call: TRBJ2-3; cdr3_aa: CASSLWRGRTDTQYF; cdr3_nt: TGTGCCAGCAGTTTATGGAGGGGGCGCACAGATACGCAGTATTTT
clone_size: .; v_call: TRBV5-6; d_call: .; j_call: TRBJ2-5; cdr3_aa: CASSMLVTDFEGQYF; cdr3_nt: TGTGCCAGCAGCATGTTGGTGACGGACTTTGAGGGCCAGTACTTC
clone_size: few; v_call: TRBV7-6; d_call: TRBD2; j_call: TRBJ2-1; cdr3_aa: CASSPRLAGSNEQFF; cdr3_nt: TGTGCCAGCAGCCCCCGACTAGCGGGAAGTAATGAGCAGTTCTTC
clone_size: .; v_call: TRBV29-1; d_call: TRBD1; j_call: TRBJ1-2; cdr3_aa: CSVEPRAGQGHYGYTF; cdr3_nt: TGCAGCGTTGAGCCACGTGCGGGACAGGGCCACTATGGCTACACCTTC
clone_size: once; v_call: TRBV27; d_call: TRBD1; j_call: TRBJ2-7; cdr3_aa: CASSFRQGSYEQYF; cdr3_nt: TGTGCCAGCAGTTTCCGACAGGGTTCCTACGAGCAGTACTTC
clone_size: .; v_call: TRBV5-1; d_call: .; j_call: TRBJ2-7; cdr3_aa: CASSLADGGYSYEQYF; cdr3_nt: TGCGCCAGCAGCTTGGCGGACGGGGGTTACTCCTACGAGCAGTACTTC
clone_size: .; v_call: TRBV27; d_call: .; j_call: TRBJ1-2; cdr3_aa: CASRTAGPTFSYRYTF; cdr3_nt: TGTGCCAGCAGGACGGCGGGCCCGACTTTTTCCTATCGCTACACCTTC
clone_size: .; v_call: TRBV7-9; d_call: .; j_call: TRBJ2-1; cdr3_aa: CASSSTGNEQFF; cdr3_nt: TGTGCCAGCAGCTCTACCGGGAATGAGCAGTTCTTC
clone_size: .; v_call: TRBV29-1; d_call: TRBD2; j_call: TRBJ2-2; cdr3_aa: CSGGASGSSGELFF; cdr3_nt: TGCAGCGGCGGGGCTAGCGGGAGTTCCGGGGAGCTGTTTTTT
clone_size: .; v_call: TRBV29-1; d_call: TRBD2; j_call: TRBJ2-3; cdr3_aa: CSVERTSGGSTDTQYF; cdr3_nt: TGCAGCGTTGAACGGACTAGCGGGGGTAGCACAGATACGCAGTATTTT
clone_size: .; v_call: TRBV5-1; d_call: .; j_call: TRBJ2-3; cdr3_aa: CASSISTGTDTQYF; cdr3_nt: TGCGCCAGCAGCATTTCGACTGGCACAGATACGCAGTATTTT
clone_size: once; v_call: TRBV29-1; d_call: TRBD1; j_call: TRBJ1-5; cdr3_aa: CSVGQGSGQPQHF; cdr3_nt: TGCAGCGTGGGACAGGGGAGCGGTCAGCCCCAGCATTTT
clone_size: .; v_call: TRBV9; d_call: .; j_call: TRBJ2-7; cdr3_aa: CASSKGQSSYEQYF; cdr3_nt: TGTGCCAGCAGCAAGGGACAATCAAGCTACGAGCAGTACTTC
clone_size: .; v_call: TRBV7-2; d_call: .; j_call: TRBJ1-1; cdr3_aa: CASSIGVNTEAFF; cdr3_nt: TGTGCCAGCAGCATCGGGGTGAACACTGAAGCTTTCTTT
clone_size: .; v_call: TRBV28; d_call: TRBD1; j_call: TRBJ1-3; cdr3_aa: CATVTGRFYGNTIYF; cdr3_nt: TGTGCCACCGTGACAGGGAGGTTTTATGGAAACACCATATATTTT
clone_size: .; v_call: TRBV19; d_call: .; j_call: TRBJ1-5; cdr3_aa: CASSDRYNQPQHF; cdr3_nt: TGTGCCAGTAGTGACAGGTACAATCAGCCCCAGCATTTT
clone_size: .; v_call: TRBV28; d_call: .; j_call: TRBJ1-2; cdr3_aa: CASSFPGLAGYTF; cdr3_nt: TGTGCCAGCAGTTTCCCGGGGTTAGCTGGCTACACCTTC
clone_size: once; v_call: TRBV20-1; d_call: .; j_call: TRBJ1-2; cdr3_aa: CSASPSTLNYYGYTF; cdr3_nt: TGCAGTGCTAGTCCCTCCACTCTTAACTACTATGGCTACACCTTC
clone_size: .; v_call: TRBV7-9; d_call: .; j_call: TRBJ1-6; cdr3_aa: CASGRGSYNSPLHF; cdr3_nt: TGTGCCAGCGGTCGGGGCTCCTATAATTCACCCCTCCACTTT
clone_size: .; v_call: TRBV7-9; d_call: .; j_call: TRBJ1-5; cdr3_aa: CASSPSGRGGNQPQHF; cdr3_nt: TGTGCCAGCAGCCCGAGCGGGAGGGGGGGCAATCAGCCCCAGCATTTT
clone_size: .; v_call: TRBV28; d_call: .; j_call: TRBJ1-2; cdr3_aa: CASSLLADYTF; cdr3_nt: TGTGCCAGCAGTTTATTGGCAGACTACACCTTC
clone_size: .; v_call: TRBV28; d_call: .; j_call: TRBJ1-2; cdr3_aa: CASSFPQGINYGYTF; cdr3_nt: TGTGCCAGCAGTTTTCCCCAGGGGATTAACTATGGCTACACCTTC